This entry lists 7 T cell receptor beta chains sequenced from one sample in a study of blood T cell repertoires in COVID-19. Method: immunoSEQ multiplex PCR; TCRdb's copy keeps in-frame clones and lacks some. The table includes roughly 72,000 clones, about 90% detected once. The sequencing input was peripheral blood. The receptors derive from a human donor in a cohort sampled during active COVID-19.

The chain carries TRBV27 and TRBJ2-1, with 8 positions matching TRBD1. V lost 5 bases to trimming and J lost 4 bases; unmatched junction nucleotides: 7. The CDR3 loop spans 15 amino acids. The germline gives CDR1 MNHEY, CDR2 SMNVEV (reference sequence). CDR3 DNA: TGTGCCAGCAGTACCGGACAGGGCGTTTACAATGAGCAGTTCTTC. It codes for CASSTGQGVYNEQFF.

The chain joins TRBV25-1 to TRBJ2-5; D is undetermined. Per germline, CDR1 MGHDK and CDR2 SYGVNS. Trimming removed 3 bases at V and 2 bases at J, with 13 bases between. The CDR3 has 15 amino acids. The CDR3 region is CASSDPRQLQETQYF. The DNA for the CDR3 is TGTGCCAGCAGTGATCCCAGGCAGCTGCAAGAGACCCAGTACTTC.

The chain joins TRBV5-1 to TRBJ2-5, with TRBD1 matching 7 bases. The junction had 7 bases not matched to a gene; V was cut back by 9 bases and J by 2 bases. This CDR3 comprises 13 residues. The germline CDR1 and CDR2 sequences are SGHRS and YFSETQ. The CDR3 sequence: CANRDRLQETQYF. CDR3 DNA sequence: TGCGCCAACCGGGACAGACTACAAGAGACCCAGTACTTC.

This sequence joins TRBV19 and TRBJ2-1; 12 bases match TRBD2. J gave up 0 bases and V 5 bases, and 5 bases lay outside the gene matches. This CDR3 has 17 residues. Looked up from germline, CDR1 is LNHDA and CDR2 is SQIVND (reference sequence). The CDR3, as DNA: TGTGCCAGTAGTCGTTTACTAGCGGGAGGCTCCTACAATGAGCAGTTCTTC. Protein product: CASSRLLAGGSYNEQFF.

The rearrangement uses TRBV19 and TRBJ1-1; D uncertain. From germline, CDR1 is LNHDA and CDR2 SQIVND (reference sequence). V lost 3 bases to trimming and J lost 11 bases, with 16 bases between them. The CDR3 has 13 amino acids. CDR3 DNA sequence: TGTGCCAGTAGTATTTCGTGGGCGGCGGGGGCTTTCTTT. Amino acid sequence: CASSISWAAGAFF.

CDR3 coding DNA: TGTGCCAGCAGTTACTCGATCACAATGGAAGCTTTCTTT. Its translation: CASSYSITMEAFF. This chain uses TRBV6-5 with TRBJ1-1; D uncertain. CDR3 length: 13 amino acids. Trimming removed 0 bases from V and 8 bases from J, with 10 bases in between. The V gene's germline CDR1 is MNHEY and CDR2 SVGAGI.

The chain has TRBV5-4 and TRBJ2-2; D perhaps matches TRBD2 (6 bases). V was trimmed by 6 bases and J by 1 base, leaving 13 bases between them. The CDR3 consists of 15 residues. Germline CDR1 SGHNT, CDR2 YYREEE (reference sequence). Written as DNA, the CDR3 is TGTGCCAGCACCTTAGCGGAGGGGAACACCGGGGAGCTGTTTTTT. As protein: CASTLAEGNTGELFF.